The clone carrying this T cell receptor beta chain has a handful of counts. TCRdb re-called the 5' RACE reads with MiXCR, one entry per CDR3 protein. The sample has 290,000 or so distinct CDR3 sequences, roughly a fifth seen once. This specimen comes from a study of T-cell memory formation after mild COVID-19. The germline V gene has CDR1 SEHNR and CDR2 FQNEAQ (reference sequence). Deletions cut 0 bases from V and 7 bases from J, with 6 bases between. This CDR3 comprises 12 residues. The gene calls are TRBV7-9 and TRBJ2-5; possibly TRBD1 for D (6 bases). Sequenced material: PBMCs or a T cell subset sorted from them (not recorded which). The sequence came from a man aged 18 to 29 who had mild COVID-19 (a few samples of this study predate the infection). Cell type and time point are not known. CDR3 sequence reads: CASSLADRTQYF. The CDR3 DNA sequence: TGTGCCAGCAGCTTAGCGGACAGGACCCAGTACTTC.